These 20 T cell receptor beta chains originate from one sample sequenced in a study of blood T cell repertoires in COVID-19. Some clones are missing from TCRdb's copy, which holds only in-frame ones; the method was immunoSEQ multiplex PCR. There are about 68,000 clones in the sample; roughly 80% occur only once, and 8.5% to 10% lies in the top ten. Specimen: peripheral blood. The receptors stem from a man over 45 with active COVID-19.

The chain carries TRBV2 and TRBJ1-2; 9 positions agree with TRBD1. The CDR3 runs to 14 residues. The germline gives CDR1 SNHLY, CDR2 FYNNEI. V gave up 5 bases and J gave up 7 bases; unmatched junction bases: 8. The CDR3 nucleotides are TGTGCCAGCAGTCCCGGACAGGGGATGGGTGGCTACACCTTC. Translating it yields CASSPGQGMGGYTF. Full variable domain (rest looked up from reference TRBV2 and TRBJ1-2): EPEVTQTPSHQVTQMGQEVILRCVPISNHLYFYWYRQILGQKVEFLVSFYNNEISEKSEIFDDQFSVERPDGSNFTLKIRSTKLEDSAMYFCASSPGQGMGGYTFGSGTRLTVV.

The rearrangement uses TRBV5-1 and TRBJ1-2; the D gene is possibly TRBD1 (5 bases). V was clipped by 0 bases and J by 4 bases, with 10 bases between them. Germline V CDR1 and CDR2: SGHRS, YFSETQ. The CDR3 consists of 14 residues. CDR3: CASSLEGKSYGYTF. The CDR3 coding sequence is TGCGCCAGCAGCTTGGAGGGGAAATCCTATGGCTACACCTTC.

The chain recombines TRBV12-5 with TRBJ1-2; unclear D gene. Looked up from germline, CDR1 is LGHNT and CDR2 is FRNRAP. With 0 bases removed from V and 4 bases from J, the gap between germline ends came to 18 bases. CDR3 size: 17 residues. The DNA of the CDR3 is TGTGCTAGTGGTTTGGTAGTTTCGCAAGCCCCCCTCTATGGCTACACCTTC. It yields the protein CASGLVVSQAPLYGYTF.

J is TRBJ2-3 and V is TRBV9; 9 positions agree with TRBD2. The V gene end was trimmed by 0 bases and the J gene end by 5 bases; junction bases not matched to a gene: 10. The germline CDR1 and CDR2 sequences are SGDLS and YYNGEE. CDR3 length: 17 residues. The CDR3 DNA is TGTGCCAGCAGCGTAGGGGTAGCGGGGGCCGGAGGAGATACGCAGTATTTT. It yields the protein CASSVGVAGAGGDTQYF.

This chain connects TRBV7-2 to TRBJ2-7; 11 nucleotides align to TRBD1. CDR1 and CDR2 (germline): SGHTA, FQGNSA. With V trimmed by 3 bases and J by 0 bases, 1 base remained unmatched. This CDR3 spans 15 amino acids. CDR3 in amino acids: CASSFGTGGSYEQYF. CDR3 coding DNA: TGTGCCAGCAGCTTCGGGACAGGGGGCTCCTACGAGCAGTACTTC.

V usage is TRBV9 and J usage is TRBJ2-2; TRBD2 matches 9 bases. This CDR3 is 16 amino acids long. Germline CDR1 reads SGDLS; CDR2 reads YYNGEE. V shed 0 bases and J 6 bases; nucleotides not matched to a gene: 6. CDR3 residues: CASSVGLLAGSGELFF. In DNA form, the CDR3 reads TGTGCCAGCAGCGTAGGCTTGCTAGCGGGGTCCGGGGAGCTGTTTTTT.

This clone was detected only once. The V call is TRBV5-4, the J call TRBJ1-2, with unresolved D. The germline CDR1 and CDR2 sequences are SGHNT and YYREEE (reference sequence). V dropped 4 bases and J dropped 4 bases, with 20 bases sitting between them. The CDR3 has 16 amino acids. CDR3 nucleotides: TGTGCCAGCAGCCTAAACCTTCCGGGGTCCTCCTATGGCTACACCTTC. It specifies CASSLNLPGSSYGYTF.

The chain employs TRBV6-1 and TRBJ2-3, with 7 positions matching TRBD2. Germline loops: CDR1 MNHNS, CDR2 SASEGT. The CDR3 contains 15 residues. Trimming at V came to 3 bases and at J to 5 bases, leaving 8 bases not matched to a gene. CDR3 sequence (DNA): TGTGCCAGCAGTGATCCCGGTGGGGGGGTAGATACGCAGTATTTT. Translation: CASSDPGGGVDTQYF.

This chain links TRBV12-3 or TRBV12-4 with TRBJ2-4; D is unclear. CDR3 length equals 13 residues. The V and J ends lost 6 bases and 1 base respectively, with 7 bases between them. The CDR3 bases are TGTGCCAGCAGCAGGCTGGCCAAAAACATTCAGTACTTC. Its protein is CASSRLAKNIQYF.

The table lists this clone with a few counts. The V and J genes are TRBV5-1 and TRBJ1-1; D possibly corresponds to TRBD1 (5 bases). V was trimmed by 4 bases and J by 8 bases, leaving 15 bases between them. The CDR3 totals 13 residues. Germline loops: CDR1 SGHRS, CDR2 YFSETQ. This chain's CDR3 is CASSPFSGYEAFF. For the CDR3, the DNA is TGCGCCAGCAGCCCGTTCTCAGGGTACGAAGCTTTCTTT.

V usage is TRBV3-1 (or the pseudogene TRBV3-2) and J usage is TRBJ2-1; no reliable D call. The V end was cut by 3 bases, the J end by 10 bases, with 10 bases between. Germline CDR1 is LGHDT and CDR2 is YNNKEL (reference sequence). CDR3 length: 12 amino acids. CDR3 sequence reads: CASSHEAGEQFF. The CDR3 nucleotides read TGTGCCAGCAGCCATGAGGCCGGGGAGCAGTTCTTC.

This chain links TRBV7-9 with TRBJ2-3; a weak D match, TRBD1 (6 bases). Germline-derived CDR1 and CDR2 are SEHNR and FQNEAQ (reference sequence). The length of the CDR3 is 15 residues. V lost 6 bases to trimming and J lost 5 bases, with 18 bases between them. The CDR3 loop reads CASRDGGAFGDTQYF. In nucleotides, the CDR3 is TGTGCCAGCAGGGATGGGGGCGCATTTGGAGATACGCAGTATTTT.

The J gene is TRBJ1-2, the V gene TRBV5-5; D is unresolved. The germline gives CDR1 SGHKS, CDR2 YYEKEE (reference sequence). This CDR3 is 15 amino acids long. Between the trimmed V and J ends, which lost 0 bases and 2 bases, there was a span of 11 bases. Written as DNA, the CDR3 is TGTGCCAGCAGCTTGGCCCGAGGCAGCAACTATGGCTACACCTTC. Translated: CASSLARGSNYGYTF.

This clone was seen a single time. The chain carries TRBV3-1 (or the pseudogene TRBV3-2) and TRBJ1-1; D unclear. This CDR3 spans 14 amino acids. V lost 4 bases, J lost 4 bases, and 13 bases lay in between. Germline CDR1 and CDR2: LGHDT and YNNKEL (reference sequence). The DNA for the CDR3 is TGTGCCAGCAGCCCTTCTAGTGGAGGCACTGAAGCTTTCTTT. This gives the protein CASSPSSGGTEAFF.

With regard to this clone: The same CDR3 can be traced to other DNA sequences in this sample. The CDR3 DNA reads as TGTGCCTTCCAGACTGGAAACACTATATATTTT. It translates to CAFQTGNTIYF. The V and J genes are TRBV21-1 and TRBJ1-3. TRBV21-1 represents a pseudogene. This CDR3 has 11 amino acids.

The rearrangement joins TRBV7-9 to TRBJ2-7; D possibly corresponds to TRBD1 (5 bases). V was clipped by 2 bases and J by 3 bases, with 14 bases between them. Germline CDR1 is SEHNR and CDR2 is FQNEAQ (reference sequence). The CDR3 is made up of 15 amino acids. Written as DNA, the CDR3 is TGTGCCAGCAGCTTACATTATAGCAGGGACTACGAGCAGTACTTC. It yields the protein CASSLHYSRDYEQYF.

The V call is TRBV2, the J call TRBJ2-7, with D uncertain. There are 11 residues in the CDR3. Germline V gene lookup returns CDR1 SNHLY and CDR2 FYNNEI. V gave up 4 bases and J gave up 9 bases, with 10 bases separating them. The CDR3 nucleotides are TGTGCCAGCAGTGGCGGATCGGGGCAGTACTTC. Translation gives CASSGGSGQYF.

The CDR3 nucleotides read TGTGCCAGCAGCTTGAGGGAAGCCTGGGCGGGGTACACTGAAGCTTTCTTT. Translated: CASSLREAWAGYTEAFF. The V gene is TRBV5-8, the J gene TRBJ1-1, with D unclear. CDR1 SGHTS and CDR2 YDEGEE come from the germline V gene. This CDR3 is 17 amino acids long. The germline V and J ends were trimmed by 1 base and 3 bases, with 19 bases remaining between them. Using reference TRBV5-8 and TRBJ1-1 for the parts outside the CDR3, the full variable domain is EAGVTQSPTHLIKTRGQQATLRCSPISGHTSVYWYQQALGLGLQFLLWYDEGEERNRGNFPPRFSGRQFPNYSSELNVNALELEDSALYLCASSLREAWAGYTEAFFGQGTRLTVV.

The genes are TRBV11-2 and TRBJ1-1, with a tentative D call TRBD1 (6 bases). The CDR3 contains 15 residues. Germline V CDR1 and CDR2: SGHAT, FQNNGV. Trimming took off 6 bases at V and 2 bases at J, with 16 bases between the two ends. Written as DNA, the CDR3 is TGTGCCAGCAGTAAGGGACAAATCTTTAACACTGAAGCTTTCTTT. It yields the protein CASSKGQIFNTEAFF.

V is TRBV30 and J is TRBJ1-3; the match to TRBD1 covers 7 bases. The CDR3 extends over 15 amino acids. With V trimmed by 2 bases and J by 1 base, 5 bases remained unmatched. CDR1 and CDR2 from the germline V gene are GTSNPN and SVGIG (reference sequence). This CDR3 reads CAWSIQTGSGNTIYF. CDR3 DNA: TGTGCCTGGAGTATACAGACAGGGTCTGGAAACACCATATATTTT.